The 23 T cell receptor beta chains presented below share a single source sample, sequenced in a study of T-cell reconstitution after alpha-beta-depleted transplantation in children. A TCRbeta library incorporating unique molecular identifiers was prepared. TCRdb reprocessed the PCR reads with MiXCR, giving one entry per CDR3 protein. The table records around 210,000 distinct CDR3 sequences, under 8.5% of them present only once. The material was PBMCs, obtained before TCRalphabeta/CD19-depleted stem cell transplant. Source of these receptors: a boy aged 2-15 years with acute lymphoblastic leukemia, due to receive a stem cell transplant.

This clonotype was recorded at least ten times. The chain joins TRBV2 to TRBJ2-7; D is undetermined. The CDR3 consists of 11 residues. The ends were cut back, 0 bases at V and 7 bases at J, with 4 bases in the middle. From germline, CDR1 is SNHLY and CDR2 FYNNEI. CDR3 DNA sequence: TGTGCCAGCAGTGAAGCTGCTGAGCAGTACTTC. It translates to CASSEAAEQYF.

The gene calls are TRBV7-2 and TRBJ2-1; a possible D gene is TRBD1 (6 bases). The CDR3 spans 15 residues. The germline V gene encodes CDR1 SGHTA and CDR2 FQGNSA. The V end was cut by 1 base, the J end by 9 bases, with 16 bases between. CDR3 DNA sequence: TGTGCCAGCAGCTTAGGGACAGCCGGATTGGTTGAGCAGTTCTTC. It codes for CASSLGTAGLVEQFF.

The table lists this clonotype with many counts. The chain carries TRBV18 and TRBJ2-5; tentative D call: TRBD2 (6 bases). V lost 1 base to trimming and J lost 4 bases, with 10 bases between them. Per germline, CDR1 KGHSH and CDR2 LQKENI. The CDR3 has 14 amino acids. The CDR3 here is CASSPREGGETQYF. CDR3 sequence (DNA): TGTGCCAGCTCACCACGAGAGGGAGGAGAGACCCAGTACTTC.

This clonotype was found many times. The chain uses TRBV6-5 and TRBJ2-1; D not resolved. Germline assignment: CDR1 MNHEY and CDR2 SVGAGI. V was pared by 6 bases and J by 7 bases, with 10 bases between. The CDR3 spans 12 residues. The CDR3 loop reads CASSNSRNEQFF. In DNA form, the CDR3 reads TGTGCCAGCAGCAACTCTAGGAATGAGCAGTTCTTC.

The chain carries TRBV12-3 or TRBV12-4 and TRBJ1-4, with D maybe TRBD1 (6 bases). This CDR3 has 16 amino acids. Trimming pared 6 bases from V and 8 bases from J, leaving 22 bases between. Written as DNA, the CDR3 is TGTGCCAGCAGGGAGACAGTGGGGGCGGTGGGCGAAAAACTGTTTTTT. This sequence encodes CASRETVGAVGEKLFF.

V usage is TRBV10-3 and J usage is TRBJ2-5; 7 bases match TRBD2. Trimming removed 8 bases from V and 5 bases from J; junction bases left unmatched: 17. The V gene's germline CDR1 is ENHRY and CDR2 SYGVKD. The CDR3 covers 16 residues. The CDR3 here is CAIGQNSGLLRETQYF. The DNA for the CDR3 is TGTGCCATCGGCCAGAATTCGGGACTATTGAGGGAGACCCAGTACTTC.

The sample holds many counts of this clonotype. The chain has TRBV6-6 and TRBJ2-1; 11 bases are a match to TRBD2. Germline CDR1 is MNHNY and CDR2 is SVGAGI (reference sequence). J gave up 9 bases and V 6 bases, and 4 bases lay outside the gene matches. The CDR3 is 13 amino acids. CDR3 in DNA: TGTGCCAGCAGGCGCGGACTAGCGGGTGAGCAGTTCTTC. As protein: CASRRGLAGEQFF.

The CDR3 is CASSLTSDSGNTIYF. As DNA, the CDR3 is TGTGCCAGCAGCTTAACGTCGGACTCTGGAAACACCATATATTTT. The chain employs TRBV7-3 and TRBJ1-3; the D is unclear. Germline CDR1 and CDR2: SGHTA and FQGTGA. The CDR3 runs 15 residues. V lost 0 bases to trimming and J lost 0 bases, with 6 bases between them.

This clonotype has at least ten counts. The gene calls are TRBV29-1 and TRBJ2-7; perhaps TRBD1 as D (7 bases). The CDR3 spans 13 residues. Trimming stripped 7 bases from V and 4 bases from J, with 17 bases between. Germline V gives CDR1 SQVTM, CDR2 ANQGSEA. The CDR3, as DNA: TGCAGCGGGGGGGAACCACAGGGGTACGAGCAGTACTTC. It encodes CSGGEPQGYEQYF.

This clonotype was seen many times. The gene calls are TRBV25-1 and TRBJ1-1; D gene unclear. V lost 6 bases and J lost 9, with 5 bases in between. Germline CDR1 MGHDK, CDR2 SYGVNS. The CDR3 runs to 9 residues. The CDR3 DNA reads as TGTGCCAGCAGACGGAAAGCTTTCTTT. Translating it yields CASRRKAFF.

This clonotype has a count of ten or more. V usage is TRBV20-1 and J usage is TRBJ2-1; 7 positions match TRBD2. V shed 5 bases and J 3 bases; nucleotides not matched to a gene: 7. From germline, CDR1 is DFQATT and CDR2 SNEGSKA (reference sequence). This CDR3 region has 14 residues. The CDR3 bases are TGCAGTGCTTCGCCGGCGGGGGACTACAATGAGCAGTTCTTC. It specifies CSASPAGDYNEQFF.

DNA for the CDR3: TGCGCCAGCAGCCAAGGCGAGGGCCACGTCCTGACTTTC. As protein: CASSQGEGHVLTF. V usage is TRBV4-3 and J usage is TRBJ2-6; maybe TRBD2 (5 bases). Germline loops: CDR1 LGHNA, CDR2 YSLEER. This CDR3 is 13 amino acids long. Deletions cut 1 base from V and 11 bases from J, with 9 bases between.

This clonotype was counted at least ten times. This chain uses TRBV6-6 with TRBJ1-5; D remains ambiguous. V lost 7 bases, J lost 4 bases, and 11 bases lay in between. Germline-derived CDR1 and CDR2 are MNHNY and SVGAGI (reference sequence). This CDR3 is 13 amino acids long. CDR3 DNA sequence: TGTGCCAGCAACCCGGGGAGGAATCAGCCCCAGCATTTT. This sequence encodes CASNPGRNQPQHF.

This CDR3 is CASSLFWETEAFF. CDR3 DNA: TGTGCCAGCAGTTTATTCTGGGAAACTGAAGCTTTCTTT. The chain combines TRBV27 with TRBJ1-1; D is unclear. Germline CDR1 MNHEY, CDR2 SMNVEV (reference sequence). The CDR3 consists of 13 residues. Trimming cost V 1 base and J 5 bases, with 8 bases left between them.

This clonotype was recorded many times. V and J are TRBV12-3 or TRBV12-4 and TRBJ1-5; D might be TRBD1 (5 bases). This CDR3 is built from 14 residues. Trimming cost V 3 bases and J 7 bases, with 13 bases left between them. CDR3 sequence: CASSFTGEGQPQHF. CDR3 sequence (DNA): TGTGCCAGCAGTTTCACGGGGGAAGGACAGCCCCAGCATTTT.

Points on this clonotype: A much more abundant neighbour one base away suggests this may be a read error. The CDR3 end shows no conserved phenylalanine or tryptophan, and so a read error is likely. V and J are TRBV25-1 and TRBJ1-5; D not certain. The CDR3 length is 11 residues. V gave up 4 bases and J gave up 11 bases, with 9 bases separating them. Germline-derived CDR1 and CDR2 are MGHDK and SYGVNS. The CDR3 DNA sequence: TGTGCCAGCAGTGTTTTCGGTTCCCAGCATTGT. Its translation: CASSVFGSQHC.

This clonotype was recorded at least ten times. The chain employs TRBV6-1 and TRBJ2-3, with D tentatively TRBD1 (6 bases). Per the germline V gene, CDR1 is MNHNS and CDR2 is SASEGT. V was cut by 5 bases and J by 0 bases, with 12 bases left in between. The CDR3 covers 15 residues. CDR3 residues: CASSPGQTSTDTQYF. The DNA of the CDR3 is TGTGCCAGCAGTCCCGGACAGACTAGCACAGATACGCAGTATTTT.

This clonotype was counted at least ten times. The rearrangement links TRBV29-1 to TRBJ2-2; TRBD1 agrees at 7 bases. The V and J ends lost 6 bases and 2 bases, in that order; junction bases with no gene match: 3. Germline V gives CDR1 SQVTM, CDR2 ANQGSEA. CDR3 length: 13 amino acids. Here the CDR3 DNA reads TGCAGCGTCCGGGACAGTAACACCGGGGAGCTGTTTTTT. Translation gives CSVRDSNTGELFF.

Turning to this clonotype: Since a much larger clone is just one base distant, this may be a read error. The CDR3 end shows no conserved phenylalanine or tryptophan, and so a read error is likely. The CDR3 loop reads CASSLVGRMNTEAFY. CDR3 sequence (DNA): TGCGCCAGCAGCTTGGTTGGCAGAATGAACACTGAAGCTTTCTAT. This sequence joins TRBV5-1 and TRBJ1-1, with D unclear. V gave up 0 bases and J gave up 0 bases, with 9 bases separating them. Germline V gene data show CDR1 as SGHRS and CDR2 as YFSETQ. This CDR3 has 15 amino acids.

This chain joins TRBV11-2 and TRBJ1-2; no reliable D call. The CDR3 extends over 15 amino acids. Germline loops: CDR1 SGHAT, CDR2 FQNNGV. V lost 3 bases and J 6 bases, leaving 17 bases between the germline ends. The CDR3 region has the DNA TGTGCCAGCAGCTTCACCGGGCCCCGGTTGGATGGCTACACCTTC. Protein product: CASSFTGPRLDGYTF.

This clonotype was recorded a few times. The J gene is TRBJ2-6, the V gene TRBV9, with D maybe TRBD2 (5 bases). Germline values: CDR1 SGDLS, CDR2 YYNGEE. The CDR3 has 17 amino acids. V gave up 6 bases and J gave up 4 bases, with 20 bases separating them. In DNA form, the CDR3 reads TGTGCCAGCACTCACCCACGGAGGCTTTTGGGGGCCAACGTCCTGACTTTC. This sequence encodes CASTHPRRLLGANVLTF.

This clonotype came up many times. This chain joins TRBV12-3 or TRBV12-4 and TRBJ1-1, with TRBD1 identical over 7 bases. V was pared by 7 bases and J by 1 base, with 12 bases of the junction left unmatched. The CDR3 loop spans 16 amino acids. The CDR3 reads CASTLTTGAGNTEAFF. For the CDR3, the DNA is TGTGCCAGCACCCTCACAACAGGGGCAGGGAACACTGAAGCTTTCTTT.

The chain joins TRBV5-1 to TRBJ2-5; the D gene is possibly TRBD1 (6 bases). V lost 3 bases and J lost 2, with 11 bases in between. This CDR3 comprises 14 residues. Germline CDR1 and CDR2: SGHRS and YFSETQ. CDR3 loop: CASSSQGGQETQYF. DNA of the CDR3: TGCGCCAGCAGCTCACAGGGTGGGCAAGAGACCCAGTACTTC.